This T cell receptor (beta chain) was documented in a study of T cells in Graves' hyperthyroidism and ophthalmopathy. RNA transcripts served as the template for amplifying TCR beta CDR3 regions. A set of HTBI primers served as the primers for a first-round RT-PCR of the TCR CDR3. MiXCR, run by TCRdb on the multiplex PCR reads, gives a single entry per CDR3 protein. The repertoire holds around 500,000 distinct CDR3 sequences, with 16% as singletons. Sequencing was done on a sample of blood. This receptor was identified in a woman under 40 with Graves' ophthalmopathy.

The CDR3 nucleotides are TGTGCCAGCAGCTTTACTAGCGGGAGCAATCAGCCCCAGCATTTT. It yields the protein CASSFTSGSNQPQHF. The chain recombines TRBV11-2 with TRBJ1-5; D is unclear. The ends were cut back, 3 bases at V and 1 base at J, with 10 bases in the middle. Germline V CDR1 and CDR2: SGHAT, FQNNGV. The CDR3 spans 15 residues.